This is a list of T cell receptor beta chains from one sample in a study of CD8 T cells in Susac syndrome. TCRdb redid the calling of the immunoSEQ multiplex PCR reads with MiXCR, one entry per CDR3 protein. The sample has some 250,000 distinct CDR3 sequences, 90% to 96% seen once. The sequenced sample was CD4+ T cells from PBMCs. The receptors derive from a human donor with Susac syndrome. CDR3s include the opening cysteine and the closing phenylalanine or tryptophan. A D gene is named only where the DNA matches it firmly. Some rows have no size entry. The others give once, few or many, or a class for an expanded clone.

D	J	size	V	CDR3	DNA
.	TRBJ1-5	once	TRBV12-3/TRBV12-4	CASSPGEGNQPQHF	TGTGCCAGCAGCCCCGGCGAGGGCAATCAGCCCCAGCATTTT
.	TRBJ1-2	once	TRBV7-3	CASSLSLGALRRIGGYTF	TGTGCCAGCAGCTTAAGTTTAGGGGCCCTCCGGCGAATAGGTGGCTACACCTTC
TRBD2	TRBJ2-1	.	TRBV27	CASSLLAAPLRGAYNEQFF	TGTGCCAGCAGTCTACTAGCGGCGCCCCTCCGGGGGGCATACAATGAGCAGTTCTTC
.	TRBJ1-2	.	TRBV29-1	CSVEWVGLGGYTF	TGCAGCGTTGAATGGGTCGGCCTGGGAGGCTACACCTTC
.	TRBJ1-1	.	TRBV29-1	CSAGEVGAFF	TGCAGCGCGGGGGAGGTTGGTGCTTTCTTT
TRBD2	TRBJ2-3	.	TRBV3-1	CASSEQRGNTQYF	TGTGCCAGCAGCGAACAGCGGGGAAATACGCAGTATTTT
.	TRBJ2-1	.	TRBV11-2	CASSLDRQLNEQFF	TGTGCCAGCAGCTTAGACCGGCAGCTCAATGAGCAGTTCTTC
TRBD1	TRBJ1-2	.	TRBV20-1	CSARFQGASGYTF	TGCAGTGCTAGGTTTCAGGGGGCTTCGGGCTACACCTTC
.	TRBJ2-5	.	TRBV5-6	CASSLGQKETQYF	TGTGCCAGCAGCTTAGGGCAGAAAGAGACCCAGTACTTC
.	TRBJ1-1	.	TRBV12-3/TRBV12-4	CASSIYARGENTEAFF	TGTGCCAGCAGTATATATGCCCGAGGGGAGAACACTGAAGCTTTCTTT
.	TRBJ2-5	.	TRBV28	CASSRPWVKETQYF	TGTGCCAGCAGTCGGCCTTGGGTGAAGGAGACCCAGTACTTC
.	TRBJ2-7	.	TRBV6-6	CASSYSTGYEQYF	TGTGCCAGCAGTTACTCCACGGGTTACGAGCAGTACTTC
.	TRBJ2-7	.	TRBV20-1	CSAKSGLLYEQYF	TGCAGTGCCAAATCCGGGCTCCTCTACGAGCAGTACTTC
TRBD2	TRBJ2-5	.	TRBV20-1	CSARDSGRALETQYF	TGCAGTGCTAGAGACAGCGGGAGGGCCCTGGAGACCCAGTACTTC
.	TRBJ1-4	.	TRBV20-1	CSAGQPTNEKLFF	TGCAGTGCCGGACAACCAACTAATGAAAAACTGTTTTTT
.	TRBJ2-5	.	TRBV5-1	CASSPPEERSETQYF	TGCGCCAGCAGCCCCCCCGAGGAGCGGAGCGAGACCCAGTACTTC
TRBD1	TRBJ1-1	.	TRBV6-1	CASSAQQGTEAFF	TGTGCCAGCAGTGCCCAACAGGGGACTGAAGCTTTCTTT
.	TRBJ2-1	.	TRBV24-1	CATSDRLGNEQFF	TGTGCCACCAGTGATCGACTAGGTAATGAGCAGTTCTTC
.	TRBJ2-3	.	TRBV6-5	CASSYSTPRADTQYF	TGTGCCAGCAGTTACTCGACGCCAAGGGCAGATACGCAGTATTTT
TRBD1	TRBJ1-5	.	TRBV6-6	CASSPTGGGSDF	TGTGCCAGCAGTCCAACAGGGGGGGGCTCGGATTTT
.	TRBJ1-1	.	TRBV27	CASSWAGQTEAFF	TGTGCCAGCAGTTGGGCAGGGCAAACTGAAGCTTTCTTT
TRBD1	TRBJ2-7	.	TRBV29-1	CRKPGTGLYEQYF	TGCAGAAAGCCCGGGACAGGGCTCTACGAGCAGTACTTC
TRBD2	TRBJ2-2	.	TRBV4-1	CASSRRTSGSQIGELFF	TGCGCCAGCAGCCGACGGACTAGCGGGAGCCAAATCGGGGAGCTGTTTTTT
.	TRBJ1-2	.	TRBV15	CATSRVLRGGYTF	TGTGCCACCAGCAGGGTTCTAAGGGGTGGCTACACCTTC
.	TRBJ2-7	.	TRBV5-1	CASSLDREHGDEQYF	TGCGCCAGCAGCTTGGACAGGGAACACGGGGACGAGCAGTACTTC
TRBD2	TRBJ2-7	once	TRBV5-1	CASSNGLAGADEQYF	TGCGCCAGCAGCAACGGACTAGCGGGAGCCGACGAGCAGTACTTC
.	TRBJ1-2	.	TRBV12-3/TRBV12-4	CASSRPPPYGYTF	TGTGCCAGCAGCCGGCCGCCACCTTATGGCTACACCTTC
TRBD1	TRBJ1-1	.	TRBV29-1	CSVEVGQGTEAFF	TGCAGCGTTGAAGTGGGACAGGGGACTGAAGCTTTCTTT
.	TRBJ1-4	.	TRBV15	CATSRDQGLFF	TGTGCCACCAGCAGAGATCAGGGGCTGTTTTTT
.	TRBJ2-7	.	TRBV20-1	CSASLEGMGEQYF	TGCAGTGCTAGCCTCGAGGGGATGGGCGAGCAGTACTTC
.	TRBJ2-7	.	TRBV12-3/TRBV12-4	CASSWSYEQYF	TGTGCCAGCAGTTGGTCCTACGAGCAGTACTTC
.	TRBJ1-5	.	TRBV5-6	CASSFRGANQPQHF	TGTGCCAGCAGCTTTAGGGGGGCTAATCAGCCCCAGCATTTT
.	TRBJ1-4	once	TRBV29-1	CSVEEASRGEKLFF	TGCAGCGTTGAAGAAGCATCCCGCGGGGAAAAACTGTTTTTT
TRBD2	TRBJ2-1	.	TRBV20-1	CSAEPGTSLLNEQFF	TGCAGTGCGGAACCCGGGACTAGTTTGTTAAATGAGCAGTTCTTC
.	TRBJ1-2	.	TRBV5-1	CASSLLEGIGYTF	TGCGCCAGCAGCTTGCTCGAGGGCATCGGCTACACCTTC
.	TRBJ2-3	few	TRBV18	CASSPRGTDTQYF	TGTGCCAGCTCGCCCCGGGGCACAGATACGCAGTATTTT
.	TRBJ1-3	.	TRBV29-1	CSVEGGYTGNTIYF	TGCAGCGTTGAAGGGGGTTATACTGGAAACACCATATATTTT
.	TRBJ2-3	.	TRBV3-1	CASSQPSSADTQYF	TGTGCCAGCAGCCAACCATCTAGCGCAGATACGCAGTATTTT